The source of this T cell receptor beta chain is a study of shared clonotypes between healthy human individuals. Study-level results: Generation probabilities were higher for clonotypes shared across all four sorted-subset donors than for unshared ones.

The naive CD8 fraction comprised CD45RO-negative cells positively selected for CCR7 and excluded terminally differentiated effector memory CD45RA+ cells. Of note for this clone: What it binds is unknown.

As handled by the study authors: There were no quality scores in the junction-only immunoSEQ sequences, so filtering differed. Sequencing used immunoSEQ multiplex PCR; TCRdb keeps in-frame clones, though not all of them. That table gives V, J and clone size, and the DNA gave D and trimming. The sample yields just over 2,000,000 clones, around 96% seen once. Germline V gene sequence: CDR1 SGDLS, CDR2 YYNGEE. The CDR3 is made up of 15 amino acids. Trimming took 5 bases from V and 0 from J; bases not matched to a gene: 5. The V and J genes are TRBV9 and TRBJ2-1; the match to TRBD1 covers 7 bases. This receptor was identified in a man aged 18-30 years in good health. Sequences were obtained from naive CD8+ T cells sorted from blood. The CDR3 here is CASSQAGGSYNEQFF. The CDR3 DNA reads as TGTGCCAGCAGTCAAGCAGGGGGCTCCTACAATGAGCAGTTCTTC.